A single sample gave rise to the 4 T cell receptor beta chains below, sequenced in a study of CD8+CD57+ T cells in acquired aplastic anemia. Template material for TCR beta VDJ and CDR3 profiling consisted of genomic DNA. A single record per CDR3 protein comes from TCRdb applying MiXCR to the reads. Of approximately 220,000 distinct CDR3 sequences in the sample, under 55% are singletons; the top ten hold 15% to 20%. Individuals selected for sequencing had exhibited CD8+CD57+ cell expansion on flow cytometry. Sequenced: sorted CD4+, CD8+, or CD8+CD57+ T cells (not recorded which) from PBMCs. The receptor set was obtained from a human donor with aplastic anemia.

The rearrangement uses TRBV9 and TRBJ1-6; D uncertain. The CDR3 has 16 amino acids. Germline CDR1 is SGDLS and CDR2 is YYNGEE. The V end was cut by 3 bases, the J end by 0 bases, with 10 bases between. CDR3 nucleotide sequence: TGTGCCAGCAGCGCAGGTGGTAGCTCCTATAATTCACCCCTCCACTTT. Translation gives CASSAGGSSYNSPLHF. Combining the CDR3 with reference TRBV9 and TRBJ1-6 gives the whole variable domain DSGVTQTPKHLITATGQRVTLRCSPRSGDLSVYWYQQSLDQGLQFLIQYYNGEERAKGNILERFSAQQFPDLHSELNLSSLELGDSALYFCASSAGGSSYNSPLHFGNGTRLTVT.

On this clonotype: At one of its ends the junction is not consistent with the germline gene, which may arise from a read error. The genes are TRBV2 and TRBJ1-6; the D gene is possibly TRBD1 (5 bases). The CDR3 extends over 16 amino acids. Germline assignment: CDR1 SNHLY and CDR2 FYNNEI. The CDR3 nucleotides read TGTGCCATCAGTGAGCAGGGAAGCTCCTATAATTCACCCCTCCACTTT. This encodes CAISEQGSSYNSPLHF.

This chain uses TRBV7-2 with TRBJ2-7; 10 bases are shared with TRBD2. Germline V gene lookup returns CDR1 SGHTA and CDR2 FQGNSA. The J segment lost 3 bases and the V segment lost 1 base, leaving 9 bases of the junction unmatched. The CDR3 has 17 residues. CDR3 residues: CASSLEVRTSGYYEQYF. For the CDR3, the DNA is TGTGCCAGCAGCTTAGAGGTGCGGACTAGCGGTTACTACGAGCAGTACTTC.

About this clonotype: One junction end does not reproduce the germline sequence, and a read error may be involved. The chain uses TRBV20-1 and TRBJ2-3; 11 positions match TRBD2. Looked up from germline, CDR1 is DFQATT and CDR2 is SNEGSKA (reference sequence). This CDR3 spans 15 amino acids. CDR3 sequence reads: CSVPSTSGGAQILVF. The CDR3 DNA follows: TGCAGTGTACCCTCCACTAGCGGGGGCGCACAGATATTGGTTTTT.